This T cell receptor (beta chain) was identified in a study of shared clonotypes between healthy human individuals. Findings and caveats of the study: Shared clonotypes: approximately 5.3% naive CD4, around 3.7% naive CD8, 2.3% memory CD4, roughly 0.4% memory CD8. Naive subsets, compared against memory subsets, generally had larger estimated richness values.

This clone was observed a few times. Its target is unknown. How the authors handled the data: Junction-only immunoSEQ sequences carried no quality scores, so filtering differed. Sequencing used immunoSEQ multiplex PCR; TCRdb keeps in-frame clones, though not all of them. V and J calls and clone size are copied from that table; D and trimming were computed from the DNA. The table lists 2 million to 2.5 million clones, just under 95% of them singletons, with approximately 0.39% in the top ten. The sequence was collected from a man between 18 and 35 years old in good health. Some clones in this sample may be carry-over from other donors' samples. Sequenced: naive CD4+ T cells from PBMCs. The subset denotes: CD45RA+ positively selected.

In DNA, the CDR3 is TGCGCCAGCAGCCCCCGGGAGGTTGGGGCTGAAGCTTTCTTT. It translates to CASSPREVGAEAFF. The chain is built from TRBV4-1 and TRBJ1-1; no definite D call. From germline, CDR1 is MGHRA and CDR2 YSYEKL. V gave up 4 bases and J gave up 6 bases, with 15 bases separating them. CDR3 length: 14 residues.